Listed below are T cell receptor beta chains from one sample, sequenced in a study of beta chain features in type 1 diabetes. Only in-frame clones appear in the TCRdb table, and some are missing; sequencing was by immunoSEQ multiplex PCR. Of 350,000 to 450,000 clones listed, approximately 15% were seen once; the top ten hold under 0.02%. Sequencing input: naive CD4+ T cells from blood. The receptors here all came from a woman younger than 35 in good health. CDR3s include the opening cysteine and the closing phenylalanine or tryptophan. Each record gives: V gene, clone size, D gene, J gene, CDR3 DNA, CDR3 protein. The D gene is left open where the match is weak. Clone size is given for some rows only: seen once, a few or many times, or a class if the clone is expanded.

>TRBV30|few|-|TRBJ1-1
TGTGCCTGGAGTGTAGCCTTGAACACTGAAGCTTTCTTT
CAWSVALNTEAFF
>TRBV23-1|-|TRBD2|TRBJ2-7
TGCGCCAGCAGCCCGACCCGACTAGCGTCGACCTACGAGCAGTACTTC
CASSPTRLASTYEQYF
>TRBV5-1|few|-|TRBJ2-7
TGCGCCAGCAGCTTGGGCGGGAAAGGGACCTACGAGCAGTACTTC
CASSLGGKGTYEQYF
>TRBV30|few|-|TRBJ1-5
TGTGCCTGGAGTAGGGGCAGGGCTAATCAGCCCCAGCATTTT
CAWSRGRANQPQHF
>TRBV7-9|few|-|TRBJ1-3
TGTGCCAGCAGCAAACTACAGGGTTTATCCGGAAACACCATATATTTT
CASSKLQGLSGNTIYF
>TRBV10-3|few|TRBD1|TRBJ2-3
TGTGCCACGGGACAGGGGGTCACAGATACGCAGTATTTT
CATGQGVTDTQYF
>TRBV14|-|TRBD2|TRBJ2-1
TGTGCCAGCAGCCAGGTGAGAGGACTAGCGGGAGACTCTTATAGGAATGAGCAGTTCTTC
CASSQVRGLAGDSYRNEQFF
>TRBV30|few|-|TRBJ1-4
TGTGCCTGGAGTGTTTGGGGGGGAAAACTGTTTTTT
CAWSVWGGKLFF
>TRBV6-7|few|TRBD2|TRBJ2-4
TGTGCCAGCAGTTACCCGCCTCGGAGTAGCGGGAAAAACATTCAGTACTTC
CASSYPPRSSGKNIQYF
>TRBV28|few|TRBD1|TRBJ2-5
TGTGCCAGCAGTCACATCCGGGACAGGGCATACTTC
CASSHIRDRAYF
>TRBV9|few|TRBD2|TRBJ2-7
TGTGCCAGCAGCGTAGCTCCTAGCGGGAGGAACGAGCAGTACTTC
CASSVAPSGRNEQYF
>TRBV6-7|-|-|TRBJ1-2
TGTGCCAGCAGTTACCGCGACAGCCCCACCTTC
CASSYRDSPTF
>TRBV27|-|-|TRBJ1-1
TGTGCCAGCAGTCCCTTTACAGGGAGGAACACTGAAGCTTTCTTT
CASSPFTGRNTEAFF
>TRBV10-3|-|-|TRBJ2-7
TGTGCCATCAGTGAGCACACCTACGAGCAGTACTTC
CAISEHTYEQYF
>TRBV7-2|few|TRBD2|TRBJ2-1
TGTGCCAGCAGCCCCACGGGAGTGGCGGGAGTATGGGAGCAGTTCTTC
CASSPTGVAGVWEQFF
>TRBV7-2|-|TRBD2|TRBJ2-1
TGTGCCAGCAGCTCCCGGGGGTCTAGCGGGGGATACTACAATGAGCAGTTCTTC
CASSSRGSSGGYYNEQFF
>TRBV29-1|-|TRBD1|TRBJ1-2
TGCAGCGTTGATGAGGGGACAGAGACAAACTATGGCTACACCTTC
CSVDEGTETNYGYTF
>TRBV2|-|-|TRBJ2-1
TGTGCCAGCAGCGACGACTATAGCTCCTACAATGAGCAGTTCTTC
CASSDDYSSYNEQFF
>TRBV7-8|-|TRBD1|TRBJ2-2
TGTGCCAGCAGTAACAGGGGGTCAGCCGCCGGGGAGCTGTTTTTT
CASSNRGSAAGELFF
>TRBV5-8|-|-|TRBJ1-1
TGTGCCAGCAGCTCCTCTGGGGGGGCGCAGGTAGCTTTCTTT
CASSSSGGAQVAFF
>TRBV7-7|few|-|TRBJ1-3
TGTGCCAGCAGCTTAGCTCACACCTCTGGAAACACCATATATTTT
CASSLAHTSGNTIYF
>TRBV30|-|-|TRBJ2-6
TGTGCCTGGAGTCTCTCAGCTGGGGCCAACGTCCTGACTTTC
CAWSLSAGANVLTF
>TRBV6-1|-|-|TRBJ1-1
TGTGCCAGCACCAAGGTGAGGAGTTCAGCCCAAGCTTTCTTT
CASTKVRSSAQAFF